The 10 T cell receptor beta chains presented below share a single source sample, sequenced in a study of vaccination and CD4 T cells after COVID-19. At the Johns Hopkins FTIC core, DNA taken from cultured CD4+ T cells was sequenced by way of the Oncomine TCR Beta short-read assay. TCRdb reanalysed the PCR reads using MiXCR and keeps one entry per CDR3 protein. The table has some 14,000 distinct CDR3 sequences, about two fifths seen once. The treatment: roughly 10-day PBMC culture with coronavirus spike peptide pools or control peptides (ViraFEST assay). Their specific antigens are unknown. The specimen was CD4+ T cells from blood, cultured in vitro. The receptors originated from a human donor who had recovered from COVID-19.

The chain employs TRBV7-8 and TRBJ2-1; 7 bases fit TRBD2. The better agreement between TRBJ2-7 and the DNA end casts doubt on the J call. Germline V CDR1 and CDR2: SGHVS, FQNEAQ. This CDR3 is 16 amino acids long. The CDR3 reads CASSLGVLGGSKEQYF. DNA of the CDR3: TGTGCCAGCAGCTTAGGGGTATTGGGCGGGAGTAAGGAGCAGTACTTC.

CDR3 DNA: TGCAGCGTTGTTAGCAGGGGCGTATTCTCTGGGGCCAACGTCCTGACTTTC. This sequence encodes CSVVSRGVFSGANVLTF. The rearrangement links TRBV29-1 to TRBJ2-6, with D perhaps matching TRBD1 (6 bases). Per germline, CDR1 SQVTM and CDR2 ANQGSEA. V was shortened by 4 bases and J by 0 bases, with 16 bases between the two germline ends. The CDR3 length is 17 residues.

This clonotype has a handful of counts. The chain uses TRBV7-2 and TRBJ1-1, with 7 bases identical to TRBD1. The germline V gene has CDR1 SGHTA and CDR2 FQGNSA. After removal of 3 bases from V and 5 bases from J, the junction contained 6 bases not matched to a gene. The CDR3 covers 14 residues. The CDR3 DNA reads as TGTGCCAGCAGCTTTCGACAGGGTCGGACTGAAGCTTTCTTT. Residues: CASSFRQGRTEAFF.

CDR3: CASSEQGYEQYF. Here the CDR3 DNA reads TGTGCCAGCAGTGAACAGGGCTACGAGCAGTACTTC. V usage is TRBV6-1 and J usage is TRBJ2-7; D may be TRBD1 (5 bases). The CDR3 has 12 residues. Trimming stripped 2 bases from V and 3 bases from J, with 5 bases between. Germline V gene sequence: CDR1 MNHNS, CDR2 SASEGT.

This chain connects TRBV4-2 to TRBJ2-1, with a weak D call TRBD2 (7 bases). The CDR3 spans 16 residues. The V gene's germline CDR1 is LGHNA and CDR2 YNFKEQ. Trimming stripped 3 bases from V and 4 bases from J, with 16 bases between. CDR3 nucleotide sequence: TGTGCCAGCAGCCATGAGGGGGACTACCGATACAATGAGCAGTTCTTC. Its translation is CASSHEGDYRYNEQFF.

The chain combines TRBV20-1 with TRBJ2-1; tentatively, D is TRBD1 (7 bases). This CDR3 has 14 residues. Per germline, CDR1 DFQATT and CDR2 SNEGSKA (reference sequence). Deletions cut 4 bases from V and 3 bases from J, with 13 bases between. For the CDR3, the DNA is TGCAGTGCTATAAGGGGGCGGGGCTACAATGAGCAGTTCTTC. This translates into CSAIRGRGYNEQFF.

The chain combines TRBV12-3 or TRBV12-4 with TRBJ1-6, with D uncertain. The CDR3 spans 15 residues. Trimming removed 8 bases from V and 5 bases from J, with 16 bases in between. As DNA, the CDR3 is TGTGCCAGCTCCAAGTCAGAAGTCAATAATTCACCCCTCCACTTT. The encoded protein is CASSKSEVNNSPLHF.

This clonotype showed up just a few times. The CDR3 coding sequence is TGCAGTGCTAGAGCCCCGGGACAGGGAGGGAGCTCCTATAATTCACCCCTCCACTTT. Amino acids: CSARAPGQGGSSYNSPLHF. The V call is TRBV20-1, the J call TRBJ1-6; 9 nucleotides line up with TRBD1. CDR1 and CDR2 from the germline V gene are DFQATT and SNEGSKA (reference sequence). The CDR3 spans 19 residues. The V and J ends lost 1 base and 0 bases, in that order; junction bases with no gene match: 10.

The gene calls are TRBV20-1 and TRBJ2-1; 7 nucleotides align to TRBD1. CDR1 is DFQATT and CDR2 is SNEGSKA in the germline V gene (reference sequence). This CDR3 comprises 13 residues. The CDR3 coding sequence is TGCAGAGCAAAAACAGGGGACTACAATGAGCAGTTCTTC. As protein: CRAKTGDYNEQFF.

This chain connects TRBV11-3 to TRBJ2-3; the D gene is possibly TRBD1 (5 bases). The V and J ends lost 5 bases and 6 bases respectively, with 18 bases between them. Germline V CDR1 and CDR2: SGHNT, YENEEA. The CDR3 is 15 amino acids. CDR3 sequence: CASSASRVTQDTQYF. The DNA of the CDR3 is TGTGCCAGCAGCGCGAGCAGGGTAACCCAGGATACGCAGTATTTT.